A single sample gave rise to the 24 T cell receptor beta chains below, sequenced in a study of cytomegalovirus exposure and HLA in healthy donors. It was with 60 Vbeta and 13 Jbeta primers that the PCR ran. Clones were read by immunoSEQ multiplex PCR, and TCRdb kept only the in-frame ones, dropping some. The data show around 200,000 clones, with roughly 80% seen just once and roughly 6% held by the top ten. What was sequenced was PBMCs. The origin of the receptors is a man between 40 and 49 years old in good health and CMV-seropositive.

This clone was counted once. This chain connects TRBV10-3 to TRBJ2-7, with 10 bases aligning to TRBD1. Unmatched junction bases numbered 15, after V lost 10 bases and J lost 9 bases. Germline V gene lookup returns CDR1 ENHRY and CDR2 SYGVKD. The CDR3 runs to 14 residues. CDR3 coding DNA: TGTGCCAGCTCTGGGGGGACAGGGGCCGCTTGGCAGTACTTC. Protein: CASSGGTGAAWQYF.

The chain is built from TRBV9 and TRBJ2-2; D is ambiguous. The V gene's germline CDR1 is SGDLS and CDR2 YYNGEE. V shed 3 bases and J shed 0 bases, with 6 bases lying between them. The CDR3 has 14 residues. As DNA, the CDR3 is TGTGCCAGCAGCGAATCCTCGAACACCGGGGAGCTGTTTTTT. This codes for CASSESSNTGELFF.

This chain connects TRBV18 to TRBJ2-7; D is uncertain. This CDR3 contains 14 residues. V dropped 3 bases and J dropped 2 bases, with 11 bases sitting between them. The V gene's germline CDR1 is KGHSH and CDR2 LQKENI. The DNA of the CDR3 is TGTGCCAGCTCACCTCCGCAGGTTACCTACGAGCAGTACTTC. Its protein is CASSPPQVTYEQYF.

The chain couples TRBV7-9 to TRBJ2-5; 10 positions match TRBD1. With V trimmed by 5 bases and J by 3 bases, 6 bases remained unmatched. Germline assignment: CDR1 SEHNR and CDR2 FQNEAQ (reference sequence). CDR3 length: 15 residues. DNA of the CDR3: TGTGCCAGCAGCACCCGGGACAGGGGAGAAGAGACCCAGTACTTC. Protein product: CASSTRDRGEETQYF.

The rearrangement links TRBV2 to TRBJ1-1; 7 bases agree with TRBD1. Germline values: CDR1 SNHLY, CDR2 FYNNEI. The CDR3 consists of 13 residues. Losses at the gene ends were 6 bases for V and 7 bases for J; bases not matched to a gene: 8. CDR3 coding DNA: TGTGCCAGCAGATTGAGGCAGGGGGTTGAAGCTTTCTTT. Its protein is CASRLRQGVEAFF.

V usage is TRBV11-2 and J usage is TRBJ2-1, with 9 bases aligning to TRBD2. V dropped 5 bases and J dropped 0; count of bases not matched to a gene: 14. The CDR3 totals 19 residues. Per germline, CDR1 SGHAT and CDR2 FQNNGV. The CDR3 DNA sequence: TGTGCCAGCAGCAACAACATAGCGGGGGCCCAGAGCTCCTACAATGAGCAGTTCTTC. Amino acids: CASSNNIAGAQSSYNEQFF. The full variable domain, rest sourced from reference TRBV11-2 and TRBJ2-1, is EAGVAQSPRYKIIEKRQSVAFWCNPISGHATLYWYQQILGQGPKLLIQFQNNGVVDDSQLPKDRFSAERLKGVDSTLKIQPAKLEDSAVYLCASSNNIAGAQSSYNEQFFGPGTRLTVL.

This sequence joins TRBV6-4 and TRBJ2-7; D may be TRBD2 (5 bases). CDR1 is MRHNA and CDR2 is SNTAGT in the germline V gene. The V and J ends lost 6 bases and 2 bases respectively, with 17 bases between them. CDR3 size: 15 residues. The DNA of the CDR3 is TGTGCCAGCAGCCCGGAGAGCGGCCTTACCTACGAGCAGTACTTC. It is translated as CASSPESGLTYEQYF.

This clone has only a few counts. The rearrangement uses TRBV7-2 and TRBJ2-5, with D hard to call. With 2 bases removed from V and 5 bases from J, the gap between germline ends came to 12 bases. This CDR3 region has 14 residues. Germline loops: CDR1 SGHTA, CDR2 FQGNSA. CDR3 nucleotides: TGTGCCAGCAGCTTAATCCCGTCTTCTGAGACCCAGTACTTC. Translating gives CASSLIPSSETQYF.

This clone occurred once. V and J are TRBV6-1 and TRBJ2-7; the D gene is possibly TRBD2 (6 bases). This CDR3 contains 13 residues. CDR1 is MNHNS and CDR2 is SASEGT in the germline V gene. V lost 6 bases to trimming and J lost 6 bases, with 15 bases between them. The chain's CDR3 is CASSVRVGGEQYF. The CDR3 nucleotides are TGTGCCAGCAGCGTCAGGGTCGGGGGCGAGCAGTACTTC.

The V and J genes are TRBV18 and TRBJ1-1; D is perhaps TRBD1 (6 bases). Trimming took 4 bases from V and 7 from J, leaving 13 bases between them. The CDR3 runs 13 residues. CDR1 and CDR2 from the germline V gene are KGHSH and LQKENI. CDR3 in amino acids: CASSLKRDNEAFF. CDR3 bases: TGTGCCAGCTCACTAAAACGGGACAATGAAGCTTTCTTT.

The chain is built from TRBV27 and TRBJ2-7, with D possibly being TRBD1 (6 bases). The germline V and J ends were trimmed by 9 bases and 0 bases, with 15 bases remaining between them. This CDR3 region has 14 residues. Germline CDR1 and CDR2: MNHEY and SMNVEV (reference sequence). The CDR3 region is CASRGQGSSYEQYF. In DNA form, the CDR3 reads TGTGCCAGTAGAGGGCAGGGGAGCTCCTACGAGCAGTACTTC.

The CDR3 sequence is CASSLAGTSDTGELFF. CDR3 coding DNA: TGTGCCAGCAGCTTAGCCGGGACTAGCGACACCGGGGAGCTGTTTTTT. The V call is TRBV7-9, the J call TRBJ2-2, with 10 nucleotides matching TRBD2. The V gene's germline CDR1 is SEHNR and CDR2 FQNEAQ (reference sequence). CDR3 length: 16 amino acids. J gave up 3 bases and V 0 bases, and 1 base lay outside the gene matches. Supplemented by reference TRBV7-9 and TRBJ2-2, the full variable domain reads DTGVSQNPRHKITKRGQNVTFRCDPISEHNRLYWYRQTLGQGPEFLTYFQNEAQLEKSRLLSDRFSAERPKGSFSTLEIQRTEQGDSAMYLCASSLAGTSDTGELFFGEGSRLTVL.

V is TRBV4-3 and J is TRBJ1-1, with D tentatively TRBD1 (6 bases). The V gene's germline CDR1 is LGHNA and CDR2 YSLEER. The V and J ends lost 1 base and 1 base respectively, with 13 bases between them. The CDR3 contains 16 residues. CDR3 sequence (DNA): TGCGCCAGCAGCCAAGGGTCGGGCAGGGGGAACACTGAAGCTTTCTTT. Translated, it gives CASSQGSGRGNTEAFF.

This clone came up once. The chain joins TRBV18 to TRBJ1-1, with TRBD1 identical over 7 bases. V shed 5 bases and J 1 base; nucleotides not matched to a gene: 7. From germline, CDR1 is KGHSH and CDR2 LQKENI. The CDR3 spans 15 residues. CDR3 residues: CASSYKGGTNTEAFF. In DNA, the CDR3 is TGTGCCAGCTCATACAAAGGGGGCACGAACACTGAAGCTTTCTTT.

This chain links TRBV6-5 with TRBJ1-1; a possible D gene is TRBD1 (6 bases). Germline V gives CDR1 MNHEY, CDR2 SVGAGI. The V end was cut by 6 bases, the J end by 11 bases, with 22 bases between. The length of the CDR3 is 14 residues. In nucleotides, the CDR3 is TGTGCCAGCAGCGAACTCAACCCCGGGACACTCGCTTTCTTT. This codes for CASSELNPGTLAFF.

The J gene is TRBJ2-7, the V gene TRBV4-1, with 12 bases fitting TRBD2. Trimming cost V 0 bases and J 3 bases; bases outside gene matches: 15. This CDR3 spans 20 amino acids. Looked up from germline, CDR1 is MGHRA and CDR2 is YSYEKL. CDR3 DNA: TGCGCCAGCAGCCAAGAAAGGGGGTGGGCTAGCGGGGGGGAAAACTACGAGCAGTACTTC. It yields the protein CASSQERGWASGGENYEQYF.

This chain uses TRBV5-1 with TRBJ2-2, with 15 bases lining up with TRBD2. Trimming took 4 bases from V and 0 from J; bases not matched to a gene: 10. The CDR3 length is 20 residues. Germline CDR1 reads SGHRS; CDR2 reads YFSETQ. Written as DNA, the CDR3 is TGCGCCAGCAGCAAACCGGGACTAGCGGGGGGCGATACGAACACCGGGGAGCTGTTTTTT. Its translation: CASSKPGLAGGDTNTGELFF.

This clone was seen more than once but under ten times. This chain's CDR3 is CASSYDRADEKLFF. Here the CDR3 DNA reads TGTGCCAGCAGCTACGACAGGGCGGATGAAAAACTGTTTTTT. The genes are TRBV7-9 and TRBJ1-4; 7 bases match TRBD1. Unmatched junction bases numbered 5, after V lost 4 bases and J lost 6 bases. The CDR3 sequence is 14 residues long. CDR1 is SEHNR, CDR2 FQNEAQ, per germline (reference sequence).

The gene calls are TRBV7-9 and TRBJ1-1, with 9 bases matching TRBD1. Per germline, CDR1 SEHNR and CDR2 FQNEAQ (reference sequence). CDR3 length: 15 residues. The V gene end was trimmed by 4 bases and the J gene end by 3 bases; junction bases not matched to a gene: 6. The CDR3 loop is CASSSGTGRDTEAFF. The CDR3, as DNA: TGTGCCAGCAGCTCGGGGACAGGGCGGGACACTGAAGCTTTCTTT. The variable domain in full, with the rest retrieved from reference TRBV7-9 and TRBJ1-1, is DTGVSQNPRHKITKRGQNVTFRCDPISEHNRLYWYRQTLGQGPEFLTYFQNEAQLEKSRLLSDRFSAERPKGSFSTLEIQRTEQGDSAMYLCASSSGTGRDTEAFFGQGTRLTVV.

J is TRBJ2-2 and V is TRBV4-3, with a tentative D call TRBD2 (5 bases). Germline CDR1 reads LGHNA; CDR2 reads YSLEER. This CDR3 is 15 amino acids long. Trimming took off 1 base at V and 5 bases at J, with 11 bases between the two ends. The CDR3 is CASSQVVSATGELFF. The CDR3 DNA reads as TGCGCCAGCAGCCAAGTGGTTAGCGCAACCGGGGAGCTGTTTTTT.

The chain couples TRBV19 to TRBJ2-2; 8 bases fit TRBD1. CDR3 length equals 16 residues. CDR1 LNHDA and CDR2 SQIVND come from the germline V gene (reference sequence). Trimming cost V 6 bases and J 2 bases; bases outside gene matches: 8. DNA of the CDR3: TGTGCCAGTAGCAACGACGGGACAGGCAACACCGGGGAGCTGTTTTTT. Its protein product is CASSNDGTGNTGELFF.

The table lists this clone with a few counts. The chain links TRBV11-2 to TRBJ2-3; 12 positions match TRBD2. V lost 1 base and J lost 1; bases outside the gene matches: 0. CDR1 and CDR2 (germline): SGHAT, FQNNGV. The CDR3 length is 16 residues. Here the CDR3 reads CASSLGLAGGTDTQYF. The DNA for the CDR3 is TGTGCCAGCAGCTTAGGACTAGCGGGGGGCACAGATACGCAGTATTTT.

This clone was seen more than once but under ten times. This chain connects TRBV7-2 to TRBJ2-7; tentative D call: TRBD2 (7 bases). The CDR3 has 14 amino acids. Germline loops: CDR1 SGHTA, CDR2 FQGNSA. V lost 3 bases, J lost 6 bases, and 15 bases lay in between. The CDR3 DNA reads TGTGCCAGCAGCTTCGAGGGGGGGCGGAGCGAGCAGTACTTC. It translates to CASSFEGGRSEQYF.

The rearrangement uses TRBV28 and TRBJ2-2; perhaps TRBD2 as D (6 bases). V lost 8 bases to trimming and J lost 8 bases, with 9 bases between them. Germline V gene data show CDR1 as MDHEN and CDR2 as SYDVKM. This CDR3 is 11 amino acids long. CDR3 DNA: TGTGCCAGCGAGCGGGTTGGGGAGCTGTTTTTT. Its protein product is CASERVGELFF.